The rows below give T cell receptor beta chains drawn from one sample of a study of blood T cell repertoires in COVID-19. Sequenced by immunoSEQ multiplex PCR; TCRdb stores in-frame clones only, minus some. The table shows 400,000 or so clones, with around 90% occurring only once. The material sequenced was peripheral blood. These receptors all come from a human donor in a cohort sampled during active COVID-19. CDR3s include the opening cysteine and the closing phenylalanine or tryptophan. The D gene is left open where the match is weak. A clone size is listed for some rows: how often the clone was seen (once, few, many), or a class if it is expanded.

TRBV18	NA	12	NA	TRBJ2-5	TGTGCCAGCTCACCAACCGGGGAGACCCAGTACTTC	CASSPTGETQYF
TRBV6-6	NA	13	NA	TRBJ2-1	TGTGCCAGCAGCGATCCCGGACTAAATGAGCAGTTCTTC	CASSDPGLNEQFF
TRBV24-1	once	19	TRBD1	TRBJ1-5	TGTGCCACCAGTGAACGCCCCGGGACAGCGGGGGGTAGCAATCAGCCCCAGCATTTT	CATSERPGTAGGSNQPQHF
TRBV5-1	NA	15	TRBD1	TRBJ2-7	TGCGCCAGCAGCTTGGATGACAGGGGGGACTACGAGCAGTACTTC	CASSLDDRGDYEQYF
TRBV20-1	NA	16	NA	TRBJ2-4	TGCAGTGCTAGTCCGACAGGTACCTTGTCCAAAAACATTCAGTACTTC	CSASPTGTLSKNIQYF
TRBV7-3	NA	16	TRBD2	TRBJ2-5	TGTGCCAGCAGCCCGACTAGCGGGGGGGAGTTAGAGACCCAGTACTTC	CASSPTSGGELETQYF
TRBV28	NA	15	TRBD2	TRBJ2-7	TGTGCCAGCAGGCTAGCGGGAGGTGGGACCTACGAGCAGTACTTC	CASRLAGGGTYEQYF
TRBV5-4	NA	12	NA	TRBJ2-2	TGTGCCAGCACTCCGAACACCGGGGAGCTGTTTTTT	CASTPNTGELFF
TRBV6-5	once	12	NA	TRBJ1-1	TGTGCCAGCAGTTACCCCGGGTATGAAGCTTTCTTT	CASSYPGYEAFF
TRBV28	NA	12	TRBD1	TRBJ1-5	TGTGCCAGCACTCAGGGGGGACAGCCCCAGCATTTT	CASTQGGQPQHF
TRBV3-1/TRBV3-2	NA	14	NA	TRBJ2-7	TGTGCCAGCAGCCAAGAGCCTATTCGGAGCGAGCAGTACTTC	CASSQEPIRSEQYF
TRBV2	NA	15	TRBD2	TRBJ2-2	TGTGCCAGCAGTATCCCCGGGACTAGCGGCGGGGAGCTGTTTTTT	CASSIPGTSGGELFF
TRBV5-6	NA	17	NA	TRBJ1-2	TGTGCCAGCAGTCCAGGGTTTGGGGTTAGGAGCAACTATGGCTACACCTTC	CASSPGFGVRSNYGYTF
TRBV11-3	many	14	TRBD1	TRBJ2-3	TGTGCCAGCAGCTCGGGACAGTCCCCAGATACGCAGTATTTT	CASSSGQSPDTQYF
TRBV5-1	NA	15	TRBD2	TRBJ2-5	TGCGCCAGCAGCTTGAGCGGGGGGGCAGCAGAGACCCAGTACTTC	CASSLSGGAAETQYF
TRBV4-1	NA	16	TRBD1	TRBJ2-7	TGCGCCAGCAGCCGAGCCGGGACAGGGAAACCCTACGAGCAGTACTTC	CASSRAGTGKPYEQYF
TRBV19	NA	16	TRBD2	TRBJ2-1	TGTGCCAGTAGTAGGGCTAGCGGGATACAACTCAATGAGCAGTTCTTC	CASSRASGIQLNEQFF
TRBV27	NA	14	NA	TRBJ1-1	TGTGCCAGCGAAAGCAGGGTCATGAACACTGAAGCTTTCTTT	CASESRVMNTEAFF
TRBV2	NA	16	NA	TRBJ1-2	TGTGCCAGCAGTGAAGGGGGCAGGGGAGGGAACTATGGCTACACCTTC	CASSEGGRGGNYGYTF
TRBV14	NA	14	NA	TRBJ2-5	TGTGCCAGCAGCCAAGATTCGCAGGGTGGGACCCAGTACTTC	CASSQDSQGGTQYF
TRBV9	once	14	TRBD1	TRBJ1-1	TGTGCCAGCAGCGCCGGGACAGCAAACACTGAAGCTTTCTTT	CASSAGTANTEAFF
TRBV5-1	NA	17	TRBD2	TRBJ2-3	TGCGCCAGCAGCCCGAGACTAGCGGGGGGGCGGGCAGATACGCAGTATTTT	CASSPRLAGGRADTQYF
TRBV19	NA	14	TRBD1	TRBJ1-1	TGTGCCAGTAGTAGTCACAGGGGGCTCGCTGAAGCTTTCTTT	CASSSHRGLAEAFF
TRBV27	NA	16	TRBD2	TRBJ2-1	TGTGCCAGCTCAGGGGGACTAGCGACCGGAGCCAATGAGCAGTTCTTC	CASSGGLATGANEQFF
TRBV28	NA	12	TRBD1	TRBJ1-6	TGTGCCAGCAGCGCGACAGGGCTGCCCCTCCACTTT	CASSATGLPLHF
TRBV29-1	NA	14	NA	TRBJ2-1	TGCAGCGTTGGTGCCGGAGACCCGAGGAGTGAGCAGTTCTTC	CSVGAGDPRSEQFF
TRBV7-3	NA	16	NA	TRBJ2-1	TGTGCCAGCAGCCCCGGAGTGGGGCCGACCTACAATGAGCAGTTCTTC	CASSPGVGPTYNEQFF
TRBV14	NA	17	NA	TRBJ2-2	TGTGCCAGCAGCCTTCGGACGGGAGTGGGTAACACCGGGGAGCTGTTTTTT	CASSLRTGVGNTGELFF
TRBV27	NA	15	NA	TRBJ2-7	TGTGCCAGCTCCAGGGTGGCTAGCGTCGTGAGCGAGCAGTACTTC	CASSRVASVVSEQYF
TRBV19	NA	15	TRBD2	TRBJ2-3	TGTGCCAGTAGTTTAGGTGGGGGGGGCACAGATACGCAGTATTTT	CASSLGGGGTDTQYF
TRBV6-5	NA	15	NA	TRBJ2-5	TGTGCCAGCAGTTTCTTGACTCGTGGCGGGGAGACCCAGTACTTC	CASSFLTRGGETQYF
TRBV5-1	NA	17	TRBD1	TRBJ1-4	TGCGCCAGCAGCCCCGGAATCCAGACAGGGGGCTCTGAAAAACTGTTTTTT	CASSPGIQTGGSEKLFF
TRBV19	NA	15	TRBD1	TRBJ2-5	TGTGCCAGTAGTCGACAGGGTCATGGGCAAGAGACCCAGTACTTC	CASSRQGHGQETQYF
TRBV6-5	NA	15	NA	TRBJ2-2	TGTGCCACGAAACAAGGAGGGTTGAGTTATCCTGAGCTGTTTTTT	CATKQGGLSYPELFF
TRBV24-1	NA	16	TRBD2	TRBJ2-1	TGTGCCACCAGTGACCCCTCTGCGGGAGCTTACAATGAGCAGTTCTTC	CATSDPSAGAYNEQFF
TRBV5-1	NA	18	TRBD2	TRBJ2-3	TGCGCCAGCAGCTACAAGCCGGGACTAGCGGGAGTCACAGATACGCAGTATTTT	CASSYKPGLAGVTDTQYF
TRBV18	NA	15	NA	TRBJ2-3	TGTGCCAGCTCACCATGGAGACTCCGCACAGATACGCAGTATTTT	CASSPWRLRTDTQYF
TRBV2	NA	12	NA	TRBJ2-7	TGTGCCAGCAGTGAATTCGCCTACGAGCAGTACTTC	CASSEFAYEQYF
TRBV11-2	NA	18	TRBD2	TRBJ2-7	TGTGCCAGCAGCTTACAGCCTAGCGGTCCCGCGAGCTCCTACGAGCAGTACTTC	CASSLQPSGPASSYEQYF
TRBV30	NA	16	TRBD1	TRBJ1-4	TGTGCCTGGAGTTCTCCCGGGACAGGGGTGAATGAAAAACTGTTTTTT	CAWSSPGTGVNEKLFF
TRBV5-1	NA	17	TRBD2	TRBJ2-5	TGCGCCAGCAGCTTGATAACTAGCGGGAGAGAAGTAGAGACCCAGTACTTC	CASSLITSGREVETQYF
TRBV19	NA	18	TRBD2	TRBJ2-1	TGTGCCAGTAACCCATCAAGCGGGAGGGAAAGCTCCTACAATGAGCAGTTCTTC	CASNPSSGRESSYNEQFF
TRBV21-1	NA	15	NA	TRBJ2-7	TGTGCCAGCAGCAAAAGTAGCGGGGACTTCTACGAGCAGTACTTC	CASSKSSGDFYEQYF
TRBV6-5	NA	13	TRBD1	TRBJ1-1	TGTGCCAGCATTGGACAGGGAACCCCTGAAGCTTTCTTT	CASIGQGTPEAFF
TRBV11-3	NA	16	TRBD1	TRBJ2-3	TGTGCCAGCAGCTCCCGGACAGGGGGCTATACAGATACGCAGTATTTT	CASSSRTGGYTDTQYF
TRBV11-3	NA	17	TRBD1	TRBJ2-3	TGTGCCAGCAGCTCAGGGGCGGGACAGGCCCTAACAGATACGCAGTATTTT	CASSSGAGQALTDTQYF
TRBV7-9	NA	12	NA	TRBJ2-7	TGTGCCAGCAGCGACAAAGCTGGCGAGCAGTACTTC	CASSDKAGEQYF
TRBV6-5	NA	15	NA	TRBJ1-2	TGTGCCAGCAGCCCCGGGGGGGCCGGTAACTATGGCTACACCTTC	CASSPGGAGNYGYTF
TRBV20-1	once	15	TRBD2	TRBJ2-7	TGCAGTGCTAGTCTAGCGGGAGAGATTTCCTACGAGCAGTACTTC	CSASLAGEISYEQYF
TRBV7-9	NA	15	NA	TRBJ2-1	TGTGCCAGCAGCCCTCGTCGGACAGGGAGGGATGAGCAGTTCTTC	CASSPRRTGRDEQFF
TRBV3-1/TRBV3-2	NA	16	NA	TRBJ1-5	TGTGCCAGCAGCCAAGATATAGGAGGGTACAATCAGCCCCAGCATTTT	CASSQDIGGYNQPQHF
TRBV25-1	NA	15	NA	TRBJ2-2	TGTGCCAGCAGTGCCTTACAGGGAAACACCGGGGAGCTGTTTTTT	CASSALQGNTGELFF
TRBV5-1	NA	15	NA	TRBJ1-5	TGCGCCAGCAGCTTAGCGGGAGGGAGCAATCAGCCCCAGCATTTT	CASSLAGGSNQPQHF
TRBV2	NA	15	NA	TRBJ1-5	TGTGCCAGCAGTGACAGCGGGAATAGCAATCAGCCCCAGCATTTT	CASSDSGNSNQPQHF
TRBV30	NA	20	NA	TRBJ1-3	TGTGCCTGGAGTGTAAGTGGGCGCTTTAGACGGTCCAATCCTGGAAACACCATATATTTT	CAWSVSGRFRRSNPGNTIYF